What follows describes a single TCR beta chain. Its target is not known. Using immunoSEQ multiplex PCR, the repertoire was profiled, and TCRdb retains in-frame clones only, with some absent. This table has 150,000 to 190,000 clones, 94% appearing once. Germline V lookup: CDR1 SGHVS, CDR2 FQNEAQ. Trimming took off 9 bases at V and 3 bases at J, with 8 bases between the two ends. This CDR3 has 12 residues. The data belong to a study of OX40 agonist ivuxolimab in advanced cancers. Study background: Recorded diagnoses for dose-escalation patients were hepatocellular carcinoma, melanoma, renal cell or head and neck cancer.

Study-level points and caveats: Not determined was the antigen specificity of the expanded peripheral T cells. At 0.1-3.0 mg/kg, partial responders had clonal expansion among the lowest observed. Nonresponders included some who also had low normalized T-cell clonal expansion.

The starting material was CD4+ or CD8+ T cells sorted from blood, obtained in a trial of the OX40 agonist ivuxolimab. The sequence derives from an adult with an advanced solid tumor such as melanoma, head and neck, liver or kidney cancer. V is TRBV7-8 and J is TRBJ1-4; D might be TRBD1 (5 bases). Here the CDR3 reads CASGGPNEKLFF. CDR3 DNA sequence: TGTGCCAGTGGGGGTCCTAATGAAAAACTGTTTTTT.